The next 10 T cell receptor beta chains were all read from a single sample in a study of T cell responses to AZD1222 COVID-19 vaccine. The protocol was immunoSEQ multiplex PCR, while the TCRdb copy is restricted to in-frame clones and leaves out a portion. The data show 130,000 or so clones, with around 94% seen just once and under 7.5% held by the top ten. The material sequenced was peripheral blood, taken on day 0 of AZD1222 vaccination. Receptor source: an adult in good health.

The genes are TRBV6-5 and TRBJ1-2, with D unclear. The CDR3 contains 13 residues. V dropped 7 bases and J dropped 2 bases, with 11 bases sitting between them. CDR1 MNHEY and CDR2 SVGAGI come from the germline V gene. CDR3 in amino acids: CASTLQENYGYTF. CDR3 nucleotides: TGTGCCAGCACCTTGCAGGAGAACTATGGCTACACCTTC.

V gene TRBV7-2 combines with J gene TRBJ2-7; a weak D match, TRBD1 (5 bases). The CDR3 extends over 14 amino acids. Germline V gene lookup returns CDR1 SGHTA and CDR2 FQGNSA. V lost 0 bases, J lost 0 bases, and 6 bases lay in between. CDR3 nucleotides: TGTGCCAGCAGCTTAGCGGGGCCCTCCTACGAGCAGTACTTC. Translated: CASSLAGPSYEQYF.

This rearrangement joins TRBV18 to TRBJ2-7; 7 positions agree with TRBD1. The CDR3 sequence is 15 residues long. Germline lookup yields CDR1 KGHSH and CDR2 LQKENI. Losses at the gene ends were 0 bases for V and 3 bases for J; bases not matched to a gene: 5. CDR3 loop: CASSPPTGFDYEQYF. CDR3 nucleotide sequence: TGTGCCAGCTCACCACCGACAGGGTTTGACTACGAGCAGTACTTC.

V gene TRBV6-2 or TRBV6-3 combines with J gene TRBJ2-1; 10 bases fit TRBD2. The CDR3 consists of 14 residues. Losses at the gene ends were 6 bases for V and 4 bases for J; bases not matched to a gene: 3. Germline lookup yields CDR1 MNHEY and CDR2 SVGEGT. CDR3: CASSQAGGYNEQFF. The DNA for the CDR3 is TGTGCCAGCAGCCAAGCGGGAGGGTACAATGAGCAGTTCTTC.

The J gene is TRBJ2-1, the V gene TRBV20-1; no definite D call. The V end was cut by 3 bases, the J end by 0 bases, with 3 bases between. Germline V lookup: CDR1 DFQATT, CDR2 SNEGSKA (reference sequence). The CDR3 runs to 12 residues. CDR3 region: CSASPSYNEQFF. Here the CDR3 DNA reads TGCAGTGCTAGTCCCTCCTACAATGAGCAGTTCTTC.

The chain couples TRBV28 to TRBJ1-5; tentative D call: TRBD1 (6 bases). V was clipped by 2 bases and J by 6 bases, with 14 bases between them. The CDR3 loop spans 15 amino acids. Germline V gene lookup returns CDR1 MDHEN and CDR2 SYDVKM. The CDR3 sequence is CASSLRAGGGQPQHF. The CDR3 nucleotides are TGTGCCAGCAGTTTAAGGGCCGGGGGCGGTCAGCCCCAGCATTTT.

In its sample, this clone was seen once. This sequence joins TRBV5-4 and TRBJ2-7; 8 nucleotides line up with TRBD2. J lost 0 bases, V lost 1 base, and 9 bases had no gene match. Germline CDR1 and CDR2: SGHNT and YYREEE (reference sequence). The CDR3 is made up of 17 amino acids. The CDR3 here is CASSLRAGGPPSYEQYF. The CDR3 DNA is TGTGCCAGCAGCTTGAGGGCGGGAGGACCGCCCTCCTACGAGCAGTACTTC.

This clone appeared a single time. V and J are TRBV7-2 and TRBJ2-1, with D possibly TRBD2 on 7 matching bases. The germline CDR1 and CDR2 sequences are SGHTA and FQGNSA. This CDR3 has 13 amino acids. V was cut by 4 bases and J by 9 bases, with 13 bases left in between. CDR3 sequence (DNA): TGTGCCAGCAGCTATGGGGGGGCTGGTGAGCAGTTCTTC. Amino acid sequence: CASSYGGAGEQFF.

This clone was seen a few times. V and J are TRBV21-1 and TRBJ2-1. TRBV21-1 is marked as a pseudogene. The CDR3 totals 9 residues. The DNA of the CDR3 is TGTGCCAGCAGCAAAGGTTGGTTCTTC. The encoded protein is CASSKGWFF.

The genes are TRBV30 and TRBJ2-7; D unresolved. The CDR3 covers 11 residues. V dropped 2 bases and J dropped 4 bases, with 6 bases sitting between them. CDR1 and CDR2 from the germline V gene are GTSNPN and SVGIG (reference sequence). The CDR3 protein is CAWSTKYEQYF. The CDR3 region has the DNA TGTGCCTGGAGTACTAAATACGAGCAGTACTTC. The complete variable domain, with remaining parts taken from reference TRBV30 and TRBJ2-7, reads SQTIHQWPATLVQPVGSPLSLECTVEGTSNPNLYWYRQAAGRGLQLLFYSVGIGQISSEVPQNLSASRPQDRQFILSSKKLLLSDSGFYLCAWSTKYEQYFGPGTRLTVT.